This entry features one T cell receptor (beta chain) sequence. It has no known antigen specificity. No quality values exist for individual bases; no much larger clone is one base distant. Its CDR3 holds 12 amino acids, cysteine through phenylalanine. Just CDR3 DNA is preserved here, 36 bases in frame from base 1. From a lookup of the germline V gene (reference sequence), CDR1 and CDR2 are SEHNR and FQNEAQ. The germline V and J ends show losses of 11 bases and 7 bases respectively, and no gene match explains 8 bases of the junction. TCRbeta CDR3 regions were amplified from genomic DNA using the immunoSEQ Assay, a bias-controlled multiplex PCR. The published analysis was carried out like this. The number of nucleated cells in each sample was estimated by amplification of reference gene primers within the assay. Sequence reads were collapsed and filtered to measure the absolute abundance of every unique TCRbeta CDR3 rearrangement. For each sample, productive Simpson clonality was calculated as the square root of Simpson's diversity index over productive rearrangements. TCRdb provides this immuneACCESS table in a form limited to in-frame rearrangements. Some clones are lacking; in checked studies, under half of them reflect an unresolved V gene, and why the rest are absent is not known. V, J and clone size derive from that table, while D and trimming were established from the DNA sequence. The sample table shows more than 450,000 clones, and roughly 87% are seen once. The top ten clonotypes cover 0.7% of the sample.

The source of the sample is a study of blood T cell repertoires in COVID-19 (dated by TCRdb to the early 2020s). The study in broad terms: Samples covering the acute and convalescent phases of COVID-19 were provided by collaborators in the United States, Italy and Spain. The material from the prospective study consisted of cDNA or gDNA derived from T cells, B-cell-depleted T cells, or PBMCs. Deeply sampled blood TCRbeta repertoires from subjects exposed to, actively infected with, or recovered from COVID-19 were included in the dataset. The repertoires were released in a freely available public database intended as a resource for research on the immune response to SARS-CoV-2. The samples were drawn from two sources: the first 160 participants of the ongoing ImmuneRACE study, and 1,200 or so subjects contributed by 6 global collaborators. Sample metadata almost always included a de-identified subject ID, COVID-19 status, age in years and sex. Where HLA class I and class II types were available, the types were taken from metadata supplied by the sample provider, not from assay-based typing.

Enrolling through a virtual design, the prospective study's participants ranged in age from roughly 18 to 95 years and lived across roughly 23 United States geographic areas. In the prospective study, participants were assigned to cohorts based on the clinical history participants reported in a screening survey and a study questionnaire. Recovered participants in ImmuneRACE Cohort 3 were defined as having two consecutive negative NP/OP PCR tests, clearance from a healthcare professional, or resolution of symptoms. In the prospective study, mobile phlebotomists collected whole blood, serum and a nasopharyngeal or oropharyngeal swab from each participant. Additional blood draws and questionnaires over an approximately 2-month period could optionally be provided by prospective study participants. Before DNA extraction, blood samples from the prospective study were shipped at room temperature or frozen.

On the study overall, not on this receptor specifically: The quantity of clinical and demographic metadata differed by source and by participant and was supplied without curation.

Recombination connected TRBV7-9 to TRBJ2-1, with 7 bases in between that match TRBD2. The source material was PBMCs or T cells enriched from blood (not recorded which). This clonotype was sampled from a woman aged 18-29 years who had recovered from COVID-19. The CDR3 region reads CALGEGLNEQFF. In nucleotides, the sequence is TGTGCCCTAGGGGAGGGATTAAATGAGCAGTTCTTC.